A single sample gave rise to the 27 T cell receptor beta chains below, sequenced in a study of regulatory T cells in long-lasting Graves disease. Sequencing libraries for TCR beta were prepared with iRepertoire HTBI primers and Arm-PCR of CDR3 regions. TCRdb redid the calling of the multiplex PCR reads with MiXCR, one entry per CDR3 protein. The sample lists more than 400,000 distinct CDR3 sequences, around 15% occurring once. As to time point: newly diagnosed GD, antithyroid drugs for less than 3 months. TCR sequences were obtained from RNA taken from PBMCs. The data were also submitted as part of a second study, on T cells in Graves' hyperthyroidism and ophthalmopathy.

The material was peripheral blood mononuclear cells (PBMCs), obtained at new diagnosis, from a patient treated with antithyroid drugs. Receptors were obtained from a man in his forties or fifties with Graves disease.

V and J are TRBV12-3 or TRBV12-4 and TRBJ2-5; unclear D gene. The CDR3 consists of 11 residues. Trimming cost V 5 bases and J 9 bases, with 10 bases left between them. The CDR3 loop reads CASSKRVSQYF. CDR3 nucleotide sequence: TGTGCCAGCAGTAAACGGGTGTCCCAGTACTTC.

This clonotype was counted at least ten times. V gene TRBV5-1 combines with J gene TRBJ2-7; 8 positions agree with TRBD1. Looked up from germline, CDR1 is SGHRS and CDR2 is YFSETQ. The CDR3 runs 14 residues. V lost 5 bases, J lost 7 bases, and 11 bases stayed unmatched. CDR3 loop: CASRAGRGRGEQYF. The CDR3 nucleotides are TGCGCCAGCAGAGCTGGCAGGGGGCGAGGGGAGCAGTACTTC.

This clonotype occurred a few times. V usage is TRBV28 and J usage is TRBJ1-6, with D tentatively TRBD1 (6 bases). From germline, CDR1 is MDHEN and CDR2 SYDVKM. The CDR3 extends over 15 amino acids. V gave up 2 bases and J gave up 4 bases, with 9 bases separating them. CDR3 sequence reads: CASSLTGNYNSPLHF. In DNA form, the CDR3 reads TGTGCCAGCAGTTTAACAGGGAATTATAATTCACCCCTCCACTTT.

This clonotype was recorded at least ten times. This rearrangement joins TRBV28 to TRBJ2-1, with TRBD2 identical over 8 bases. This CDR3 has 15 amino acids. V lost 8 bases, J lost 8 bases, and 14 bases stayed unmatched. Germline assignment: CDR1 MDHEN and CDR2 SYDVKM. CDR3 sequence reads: CASRTALAGGDEQFF. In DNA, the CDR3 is TGTGCCAGCCGAACGGCGCTAGCGGGTGGGGATGAGCAGTTCTTC.

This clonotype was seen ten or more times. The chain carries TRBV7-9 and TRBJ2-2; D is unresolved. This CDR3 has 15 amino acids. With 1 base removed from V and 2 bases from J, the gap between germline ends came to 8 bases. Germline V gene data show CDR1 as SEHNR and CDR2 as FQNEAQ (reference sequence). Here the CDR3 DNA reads TGTGCCAGCAGCTTAGTGCAGGTTAACACCGGGGAGCTGTTTTTT. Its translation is CASSLVQVNTGELFF.

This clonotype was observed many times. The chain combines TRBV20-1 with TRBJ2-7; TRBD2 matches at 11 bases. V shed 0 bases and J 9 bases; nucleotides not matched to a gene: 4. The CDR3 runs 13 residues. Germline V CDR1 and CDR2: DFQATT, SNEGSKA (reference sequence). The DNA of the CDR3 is TGCAGTGCTAGAGATCAGCTAGCGGGGGGGCAGTACTTC. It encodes CSARDQLAGGQYF.

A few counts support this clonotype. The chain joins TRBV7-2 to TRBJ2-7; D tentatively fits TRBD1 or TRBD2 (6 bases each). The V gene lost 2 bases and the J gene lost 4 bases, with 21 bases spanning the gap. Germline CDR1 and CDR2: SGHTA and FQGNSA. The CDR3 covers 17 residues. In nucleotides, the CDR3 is TGTGCCAGCAGCTTATCCTCCCCGGGGGCCCGAATGTACGAGCAGTACTTC. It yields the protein CASSLSSPGARMYEQYF.

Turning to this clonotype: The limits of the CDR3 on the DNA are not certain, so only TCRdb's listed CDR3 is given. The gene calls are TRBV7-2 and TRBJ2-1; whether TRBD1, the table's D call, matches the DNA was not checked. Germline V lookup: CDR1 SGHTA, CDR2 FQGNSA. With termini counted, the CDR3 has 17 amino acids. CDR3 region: CASSWGTGAATYNERFF.

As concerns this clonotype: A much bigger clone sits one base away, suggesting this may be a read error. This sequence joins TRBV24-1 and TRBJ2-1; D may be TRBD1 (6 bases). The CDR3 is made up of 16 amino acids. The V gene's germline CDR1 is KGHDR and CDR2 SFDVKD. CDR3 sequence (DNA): TGTGCCACCAGTGATTTGGGCCCAGGGGCCTACAATGAGCAGCTCTTC. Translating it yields CATSDLGPGAYNEQLF.

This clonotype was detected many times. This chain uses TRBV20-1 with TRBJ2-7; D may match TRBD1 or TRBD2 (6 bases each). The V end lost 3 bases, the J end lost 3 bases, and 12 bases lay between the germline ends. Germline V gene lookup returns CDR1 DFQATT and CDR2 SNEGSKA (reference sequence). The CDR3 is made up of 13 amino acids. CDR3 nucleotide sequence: TGCAGTGCTAGGTGGAGGGGGAGCTACGAGCAGTACTTC. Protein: CSARWRGSYEQYF.

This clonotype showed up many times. As DNA, the CDR3 is TGCAGTGCTGCCGGGACCAAGAAAAACCAAGAGACCCAGTACTTC. Its protein product is CSAAGTKKNQETQYF. This chain uses TRBV20-1 with TRBJ2-5, with D perhaps given as TRBD1 or TRBD2 (5 bases each). Germline V lookup: CDR1 DFQATT, CDR2 SNEGSKA (reference sequence). V was cut by 5 bases and J by 0 bases, with 16 bases left in between. This CDR3 is built from 15 residues.

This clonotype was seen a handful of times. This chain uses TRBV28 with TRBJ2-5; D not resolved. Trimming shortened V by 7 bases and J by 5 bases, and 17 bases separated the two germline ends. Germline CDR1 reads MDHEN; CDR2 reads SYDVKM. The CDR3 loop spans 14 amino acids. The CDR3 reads CASKPMRVEETQYF. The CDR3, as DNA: TGTGCCAGCAAGCCCATGCGAGTAGAGGAGACCCAGTACTTC.

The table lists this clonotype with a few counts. This chain's CDR3 is CASSESGGTGELFF. The DNA for the CDR3 is TGCGCCAGCAGTGAGTCGGGGGGCACCGGGGAGCTGTTTTTT. V gene TRBV10-1 combines with J gene TRBJ2-2, with D tentatively TRBD2 (6 bases). This CDR3 spans 14 amino acids. Looked up from germline, CDR1 is WNHNN and CDR2 is SYGVQD (reference sequence). V lost 0 bases to trimming and J lost 4 bases, with 6 bases between them.

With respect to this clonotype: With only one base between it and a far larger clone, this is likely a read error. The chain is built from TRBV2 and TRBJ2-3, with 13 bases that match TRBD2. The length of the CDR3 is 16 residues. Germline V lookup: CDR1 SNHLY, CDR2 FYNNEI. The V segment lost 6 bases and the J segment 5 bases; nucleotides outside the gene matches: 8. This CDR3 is CASRPRTSGRLDTQYF. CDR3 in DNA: TGTGCCAGCAGACCCCGGACTAGCGGGAGATTAGATACGCAGTATTTT.

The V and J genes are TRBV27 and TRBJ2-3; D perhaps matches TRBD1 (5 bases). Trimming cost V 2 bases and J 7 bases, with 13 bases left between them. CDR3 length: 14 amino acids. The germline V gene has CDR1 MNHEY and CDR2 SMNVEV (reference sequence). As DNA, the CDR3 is TGTGCCAGCAGTTTAGAGTTGGGGCGGCATACGCAGTATTTT. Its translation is CASSLELGRHTQYF.

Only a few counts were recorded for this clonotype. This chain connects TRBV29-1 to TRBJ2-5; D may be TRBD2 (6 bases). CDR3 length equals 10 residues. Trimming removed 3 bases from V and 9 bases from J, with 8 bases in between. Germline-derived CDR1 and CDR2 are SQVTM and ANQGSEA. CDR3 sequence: CSVERDPQYF. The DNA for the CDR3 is TGCAGCGTTGAGCGGGATCCCCAGTACTTC.

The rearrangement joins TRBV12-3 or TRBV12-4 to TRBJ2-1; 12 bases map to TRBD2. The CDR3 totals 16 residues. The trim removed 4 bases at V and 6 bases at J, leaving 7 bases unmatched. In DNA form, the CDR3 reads TGTGCCAGCAGTTCCGGACTAGCGGGACCCGGCAATGAGCAGTTCTTC. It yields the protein CASSSGLAGPGNEQFF.

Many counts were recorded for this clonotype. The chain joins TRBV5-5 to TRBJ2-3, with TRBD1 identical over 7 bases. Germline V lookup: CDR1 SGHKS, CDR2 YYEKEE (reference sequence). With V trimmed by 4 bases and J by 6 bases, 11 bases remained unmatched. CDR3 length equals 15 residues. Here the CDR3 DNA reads TGTGCCAGCAGCGAGACCGACAGGGTGGAGGATACGCAGTATTTT. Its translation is CASSETDRVEDTQYF.

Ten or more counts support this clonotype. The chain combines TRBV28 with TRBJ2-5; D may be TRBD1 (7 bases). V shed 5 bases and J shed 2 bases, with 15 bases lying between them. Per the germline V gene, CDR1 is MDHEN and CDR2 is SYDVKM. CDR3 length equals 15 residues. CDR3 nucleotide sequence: TGTGCCAGCAGTCCCCGCGGGACAGCTCAAGAGACCCAGTACTTC. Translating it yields CASSPRGTAQETQYF.

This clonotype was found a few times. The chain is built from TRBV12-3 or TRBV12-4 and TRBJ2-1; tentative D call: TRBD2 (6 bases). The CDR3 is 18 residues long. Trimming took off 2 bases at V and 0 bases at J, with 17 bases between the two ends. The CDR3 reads CASSLNPLIGSSYNEQFF. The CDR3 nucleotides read TGTGCCAGCAGTTTAAACCCGCTGATCGGGAGCTCCTACAATGAGCAGTTCTTC.

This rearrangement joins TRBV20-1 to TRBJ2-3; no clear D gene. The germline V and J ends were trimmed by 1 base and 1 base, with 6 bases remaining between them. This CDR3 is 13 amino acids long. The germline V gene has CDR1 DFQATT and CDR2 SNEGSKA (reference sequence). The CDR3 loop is CSARVGGTDTQYF. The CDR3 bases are TGCAGTGCTAGAGTCGGCGGCACAGATACGCAGTATTTT.

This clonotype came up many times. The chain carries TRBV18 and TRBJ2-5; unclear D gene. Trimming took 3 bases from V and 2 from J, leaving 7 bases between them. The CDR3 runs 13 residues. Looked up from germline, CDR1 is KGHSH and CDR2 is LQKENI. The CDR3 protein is CASSPGMQETQYF. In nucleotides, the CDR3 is TGTGCCAGCTCACCGGGAATGCAAGAGACCCAGTACTTC.

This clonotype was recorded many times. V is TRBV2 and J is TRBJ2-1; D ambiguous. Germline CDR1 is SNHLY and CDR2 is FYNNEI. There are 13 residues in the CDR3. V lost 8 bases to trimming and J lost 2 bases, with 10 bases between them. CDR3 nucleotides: TGTGCCAGCTGTATCATCACCTACAATGAGCAGTTCTTC. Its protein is CASCIITYNEQFF.

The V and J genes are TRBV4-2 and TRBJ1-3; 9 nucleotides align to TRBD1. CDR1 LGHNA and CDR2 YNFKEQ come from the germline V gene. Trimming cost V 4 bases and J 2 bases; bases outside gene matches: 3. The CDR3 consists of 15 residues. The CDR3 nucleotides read TGTGCCAGCAGCCCTGGGACAGGGACTGGAAACACCATATATTTT. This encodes CASSPGTGTGNTIYF.

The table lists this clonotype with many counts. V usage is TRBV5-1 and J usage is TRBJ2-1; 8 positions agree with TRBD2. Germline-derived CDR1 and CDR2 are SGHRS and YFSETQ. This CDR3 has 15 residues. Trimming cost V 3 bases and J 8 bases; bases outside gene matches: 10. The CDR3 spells CASSSGASGLYEQFF. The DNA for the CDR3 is TGCGCCAGCAGCTCCGGGGCTAGCGGGTTATATGAGCAGTTCTTC.

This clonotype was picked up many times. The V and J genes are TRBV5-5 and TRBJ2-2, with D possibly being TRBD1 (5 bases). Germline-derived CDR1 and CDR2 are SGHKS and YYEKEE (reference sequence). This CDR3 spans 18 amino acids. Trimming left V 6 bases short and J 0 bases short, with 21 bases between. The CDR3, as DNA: TGTGCCAGCATCGTGCGCTATGGGGCAGCTGCGAACACCGGGGAGCTGTTTTTT. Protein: CASIVRYGAAANTGELFF.

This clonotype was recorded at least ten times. This chain's CDR3 is CASNRDGLESPLHF. The CDR3 bases are TGTGCCAGCAACCGGGACGGCCTTGAGTCACCCCTCCACTTT. V is TRBV12-3 or TRBV12-4 and J is TRBJ1-6, with D possibly matching TRBD1 (5 bases). The V gene lost 7 bases and the J gene lost 10 bases, with 17 bases spanning the gap. The CDR3 totals 14 residues.